This record looks at one T cell receptor beta chain sequence and its context. The sample is drawn from a study of blood T cell repertoires in COVID-19. Study summary: COVID-19 samples, acute and convalescent, were from the United States, Italy and Spain.

The CDR3 extends over 19 amino acids. Trimming removed 0 bases from V and 4 bases from J, with 24 bases in between. Germline V gene lookup returns CDR1 LGHNA and CDR2 YSLEER. In the study's own analysis: Amplification from reference gene primers served as the basis for estimated nucleated cell counts. Method: immunoSEQ multiplex PCR; TCRdb's copy keeps in-frame clones and lacks some. V, J and clone size reflect that table, while D and trimming were determined from the DNA. The sample holds 180,000 or so clones; roughly 88% are singletons and the top ten take around 5.7%. Sequencing input: PBMCs or T cells enriched from blood (not recorded which). The source is a man aged 35-49 years with acute COVID-19. V is TRBV4-3 and J is TRBJ2-5; D not resolved. The CDR3 DNA follows: TGCGCCAGCAGCCAAGATCCGGTTTACACTGGAAGATGGAGAGAGACCCAGTACTTC. Protein sequence: CASSQDPVYTGRWRETQYF.